This TCR beta chain was observed in a study of cytomegalovirus exposure and HLA in healthy donors. Across the whole study: Among around 400 genotyped donors, around 80% fell in the Caucasian-associated ancestry cluster.

The PCR made use of 60 Vbeta and 13 Jbeta primers. Some clones are missing from TCRdb's copy, which holds only in-frame ones; the method was immunoSEQ multiplex PCR. The data show some 120,000 clones, about 74% seen once. Concerning this clone itself: Its target is unknown.

Whole-study findings and limits: Later analysis demonstrated an association between a missense DCLRE1C variant and TCR beta V- and J-gene trimming. Later analysis suggested most CMV-associated TCR beta chains were HLA-restricted.

The TCR was taken from a woman in her 50s in good health and CMV-seropositive. Sequences were obtained from PBMCs.

CDR3 residues: CASSIGGSANYGYTF. CDR3 nucleotide sequence: TGTGCCAGTAGTATCGGGGGGTCGGCTAACTATGGCTACACCTTC. This chain links TRBV19 with TRBJ1-2, with a weak D call TRBD1 (5 bases). The CDR3 length is 15 residues. In germline, CDR1 is LNHDA, CDR2 SQIVND (reference sequence). V was shortened by 3 bases and J by 0 bases, with 11 bases between the two germline ends.